These T cell receptor beta chains were read from a single sample in a study of control samples from healthy donors and cancer patients. Repertoires were generated with immunoSEQ multiplex PCR, while TCRdb's copy carries only in-frame clones and drops some. The table lists about 61,000 clones, around 89% of them singletons, with around 6% in the top ten. The source material was PBMCs. All receptors derive from a man aged 60-69 years with colorectal cancer. CDR3s include the opening cysteine and the closing phenylalanine or tryptophan. D genes are given only for firm matches. A clone size is listed for some rows: how often the clone was seen (once, few, many), or a class if it is expanded.

d_call j_call v_call clone_size cdr3_nt cdr3_aa
TRBD1 TRBJ1-5 TRBV4-2 NA TGTGCCAGCAGCTCCAAGAGGGAACACAGGGGGAGCAATCAGCCCCAGCATTTT CASSSKREHRGSNQPQHF
NA TRBJ2-7 TRBV27 NA TGTGCCAGCAGCCGGGGCTCCACGGGGGAGCAGTACTTC CASSRGSTGEQYF
TRBD1 TRBJ2-6 TRBV5-4 NA TGTGCCAGCAGCTTGGGGCCGGCAGGGGGTCTCTCTGGGGCCAACGTCCTGACTTTC CASSLGPAGGLSGANVLTF
TRBD1 TRBJ2-1 TRBV5-1 NA TGCGCCAGCAGCTTGTGGAGGACAGGGGGCGCGTACAATGAGCAGTTCTTC CASSLWRTGGAYNEQFF
NA TRBJ2-4 TRBV28 NA TGTGCCAGCAGCACGGGGGTAGTAGCCAAAAACATTCAGTACTTC CASSTGVVAKNIQYF
NA TRBJ2-5 TRBV11-2 NA TGTGCCAGCAGCTTAGATGACAGGGAGGCAGAGACCCAGTACTTC CASSLDDREAETQYF
NA TRBJ2-5 TRBV4-2 NA TGTGCCAGCAGCCAAGATTGGCAGGACGGAGAGACCCAGTACTTC CASSQDWQDGETQYF
NA TRBJ2-7 TRBV5-1 NA TGCGCCAGCAGCAGCCCCTCAGGGGAGCAGTACTTC CASSSPSGEQYF
NA TRBJ2-7 TRBV29-1 NA TGCAGCGTTGAGGGGCTAGGGGTCGAGCAGTACTTC CSVEGLGVEQYF
NA TRBJ2-5 TRBV5-5 NA TGTGCCAGCAGCTTGGTAGCTAGAGGAGAGACCCAGTACTTC CASSLVARGETQYF
NA TRBJ2-3 TRBV3-1/TRBV3-2 once TGTGCCAGCAGTACACAAGCCAGTTTTTCGCAGTATTTT CASSTQASFSQYF
TRBD1 TRBJ2-3 TRBV23-1 few TGCGCCAGCAGACCGACAGGGTCGACAGATACGCAGTATTTT CASRPTGSTDTQYF
NA TRBJ1-3 TRBV3-1/TRBV3-2 once TGTGCCAGCAGCGAATGGGGCGGCTACTCTGGAAACACCATATATTTT CASSEWGGYSGNTIYF
NA TRBJ2-7 TRBV2 NA TGTGCCAGCAGTGAAGGTCAGACCTACGAGCAGTACTTC CASSEGQTYEQYF
NA TRBJ2-1 TRBV11-3 NA TGTGCCAGCAGCCAAAACCTGTACAATGAGCAGTTCTTC CASSQNLYNEQFF
TRBD1 TRBJ2-5 TRBV6-5 NA TGTGCCAGCAGGAACAGGGGGAGGGAGACCCAGTACTTC CASRNRGRETQYF
NA TRBJ1-5 TRBV19 NA TGTGCCGTAGCCCCTAGCAATCAGCCCCAGCATTTT CAVAPSNQPQHF
NA TRBJ1-5 TRBV5-5 NA TGTGCCAGCAGCTTGCGCGGGGACCGGGGTCAGCCCCAGCATTTT CASSLRGDRGQPQHF
NA TRBJ1-5 TRBV7-2 NA TGTGCCAGCAGCGGGCAGGGTTATCAGCCCCAGCATTTT CASSGQGYQPQHF
TRBD1 TRBJ1-2 TRBV14 NA TGTGCCAGCAGCCATCGGACAGGGAATAACTATGGCTACACCTTC CASSHRTGNNYGYTF
TRBD1 TRBJ1-3 TRBV11-3 once TGTGCCAGCAGCTCCCCTTGGGGGACAGTAACTGGAAACACCATATATTTT CASSSPWGTVTGNTIYF
NA TRBJ1-5 TRBV2 NA TGTGCCAGCAGTGAATCGAGTCAGCCCCAGCATTTT CASSESSQPQHF
TRBD1 TRBJ1-1 TRBV11-2 NA TGTGCCAGCAGCTCGGACAGGGATGCTGAAGCTTTCTTT CASSSDRDAEAFF
NA TRBJ1-1 TRBV18 once TGTGCCAGCTCACCATCGTTCGTTGGCCCCACTGAAGCTTTCTTT CASSPSFVGPTEAFF
NA TRBJ2-5 TRBV7-2 NA TGTGCCAGCAGAGCGTGGGAGGTGGAGACCCAGTACTTC CASRAWEVETQYF
TRBD2 TRBJ2-7 TRBV4-1 NA TGCGCCAGCAGCCAAGTCGGGGGGAAGAACGAGCAGTACTTC CASSQVGGKNEQYF
NA TRBJ2-3 TRBV7-2 NA TGTGCCAGCAGCTTAGGGGGAACCCAAGATACGCAGTATTTT CASSLGGTQDTQYF
TRBD2 TRBJ2-3 TRBV7-8 NA TGTGCCAGCAGCACCCGGATCGGGGCTAGCGGGGGGGCTGGGTATTTT CASSTRIGASGGAGYF
TRBD1 TRBJ2-3 TRBV6-5 NA TGTGCCAGCACCCTACAGGGGGCCCGAGATACGCAGTATTTT CASTLQGARDTQYF
TRBD1 TRBJ2-3 TRBV5-1 NA TGCGCCAGCAGCTTGGCCTGGACAGGGGGTCCAGATACGCAGTATTTT CASSLAWTGGPDTQYF
NA TRBJ2-3 TRBV5-6 NA TGTGCCAGCAGCCCCCGCTCTGGGGCCTTGGATTTT CASSPRSGALDF
NA TRBJ2-3 TRBV9 NA TGTGCCAGCAGCGTACAGGGGAGGGGAGATACGCAGTATTTT CASSVQGRGDTQYF
TRBD2 TRBJ2-5 TRBV6-2/TRBV6-3 NA TGTGCCAGCAGTTACTCCCGGGGGAGCGGGGACCAAGAGACCCAGTACTTC CASSYSRGSGDQETQYF
NA TRBJ1-2 TRBV11-1 NA TGTGCCAGCTCACAGGACGGACTCTATGGCTACACCTTC CASSQDGLYGYTF
NA TRBJ2-7 TRBV20-1 NA TGCAGTGCTAGTTTAGGGGGTGGCGAGCAGTACTTC CSASLGGGEQYF